This T cell receptor beta chain emerged from a study of blood T cell repertoires in COVID-19. Study overall: Both acute and convalescent COVID-19 samples were obtained from the United States, Italy and Spain. The analysed material was cDNA or gDNA that came from T cells, B-cell-depleted T cells, or PBMCs.

In germline, CDR1 is SGHTA, CDR2 FQGNSA. CDR3 size: 15 residues. With 0 bases removed from V and 6 bases from J, the gap between germline ends came to 14 bases. Source study methods: Nucleated cell number was recorded as an estimate derived from reference gene primer amplification. Sequenced by immunoSEQ multiplex PCR; TCRdb stores in-frame clones only, minus some. V, J and clone size are those of that table, while D and trimming were read from the DNA. The top ten clones hold 14% to 15% of a sample with fewer than 250,000 clones, 70% to 90% of them seen once. The study recruited people aged roughly 18 to 100 years across about two dozen US areas.

The specimen was PBMCs or T cells enriched from blood (not recorded which). The chain employs TRBV7-2 and TRBJ1-2; perhaps TRBD1 as D (6 bases). This TCR derives from a woman aged 50 to 65 with acute COVID-19. CDR3 coding DNA: TGTGCCAGCAGCTTAGCGGGGGGGCCATTAAATGGCTACACCTTC. It codes for CASSLAGGPLNGYTF.